This T cell receptor beta chain was recorded in a study of T cells in Graves' hyperthyroidism and ophthalmopathy. With 1 base removed from V and 3 bases from J, the gap between germline ends came to 6 bases. This CDR3 is 14 amino acids long. Germline V lookup: CDR1 SEHNR, CDR2 FQNEAQ (reference sequence). From RNA transcripts, TCR beta CDR3 regions were amplified. First-round RT-PCR targeting the TCR CDR3 was performed with the HTBI primer set. TCRdb re-called the multiplex PCR reads through MiXCR, storing one row per CDR3 protein. The sample consists of about 590,000 distinct CDR3 sequences, approximately 15% of them appearing once. Diagnoses were made from clinical symptoms, serum measures (thyroxine and TRAb), thyroid ultrasound and orbital computed tomography.

The chain carries TRBV7-9 and TRBJ2-2; D is perhaps TRBD1 (5 bases). This TCR was recovered from a woman younger than 35 with Graves' ophthalmopathy. Sequencing was performed on blood. CDR3 nucleotides: TGTGCCAGCAGCTTAGTAGGGGACACCGGGGAGCTGTTTTTT. Translation: CASSLVGDTGELFF.